The clone carrying this T cell receptor beta chain was recorded at least ten times. What it binds is unknown. The data stem from a study of early T cells in non-severe SARS-CoV-2 infection. About the study: Unsorted whole-blood RNA was sequenced in bulk, leaving chains unpaired. General study points: VDJdb-based matching was biased toward anti-spike CD8 responses and missed private and CD4 specificities.

Germline loops: CDR1 SGHRS, CDR2 YFSETQ. The CDR3 consists of 15 residues. V was trimmed by 2 bases and J by 2 bases, leaving 11 bases between them. Molecules of cDNA were individually given unique molecular identifiers that were attached to them. TCRdb re-called the 5' RACE reads with MiXCR, one entry per CDR3 protein. The sample records some 40,000 distinct CDR3 sequences, roughly 4.7% being singletons. The source is an adult who was a healthcare worker with PCR-confirmed SARS-CoV-2 infection or an uninfected control (not recorded which). What was sequenced was whole blood. The rearrangement joins TRBV5-1 to TRBJ1-5; possibly TRBD1 for D (5 bases). DNA for the CDR3: TGCGCCAGCAGCTTTGACGGGACGGGCAATCAGCCCCAGCATTTT. Protein: CASSFDGTGNQPQHF.